This TCR beta chain is drawn from a study of T cells in localized non-small cell lung cancer. This CDR3 is built from 14 residues. The germline V gene has CDR1 ENHRY and CDR2 SYGVKD. V lost 2 bases to trimming and J lost 2 bases, with 9 bases between them. The data were produced by immunoSEQ multiplex PCR, yet TCRdb's version contains in-frame clones alone and is incomplete. The table records tens of thousands of clones, more than 90% of them present only once. The receptor was derived from a female donor aged 60 or older with stage I lung adenocarcinoma. The sample in question was peripheral blood, obtained before any cancer treatment. V gene TRBV10-3 combines with J gene TRBJ1-1; unclear D gene. CDR3 DNA: TGTGCCATCAGTGAGGGACCCCTTAACACTGAAGCTTTCTTT. Protein sequence: CAISEGPLNTEAFF.